The next 6 T cell receptor beta chains were all read from a single sample in a study of T cell responses to AZD1222 COVID-19 vaccine (dated by TCRdb to 2020 to 2023). Library method: the immunoSEQ multiplex PCR assay. Sourced from immuneACCESS, this table was stored by TCRdb with only in-frame sequences that have V and J called. A share of the clones is absent; for the studies checked, an unresolved V gene accounts for under half, and the remainder has no known explanation. The sample has some 130,000 clones on record, about nine tenths of them singletons. In total, the top ten clones hold 0.9% to 1.2% of the sample. The sample's time point label is to be understood as: about 28 days (+/-7) after the second vaccine dose. Material: peripheral blood, obtained 28 days after the second AZD1222 dose. All receptors come from an adult who received the AZD1222 COVID-19 vaccine.

The chain joins TRBV28 to TRBJ1-4; D is uncertain. Trimming cost V 3 bases and J 10 bases, with 12 bases left between them. The CDR3 is 13 amino acids. Germline V gene data show CDR1 as MDHEN and CDR2 as SYDVKM. This CDR3 reads CASSLYRAGKLFF. In DNA form, the CDR3 reads TGTGCCAGCAGTTTGTATCGGGCGGGAAAACTGTTTTTT.

This rearrangement joins TRBV28 to TRBJ1-4; TRBD1 is a possible D gene (6 bases). Looked up from germline, CDR1 is MDHEN and CDR2 is SYDVKM. With 0 bases removed from V and 7 bases from J, the gap between germline ends came to 12 bases. The CDR3 spans 15 residues. The chain's CDR3 is CASSLWGGGFEKLFF. The CDR3 bases are TGTGCCAGCAGTTTATGGGGGGGCGGGTTTGAAAAACTGTTTTTT.

The count of this clone is one. The gene calls are TRBV9 and TRBJ2-5, with 7 bases fitting TRBD2. The germline gives CDR1 SGDLS, CDR2 YYNGEE. This CDR3 region has 16 residues. V dropped 2 bases and J dropped 0; count of bases not matched to a gene: 7. CDR3 DNA sequence: TGTGCCAGCAGCGTGCAAGGGAGGGCCGACCAAGAGACCCAGTACTTC. This codes for CASSVQGRADQETQYF.

The rearrangement uses TRBV3-1 (or the pseudogene TRBV3-2) and TRBJ2-7; 7 nucleotides align to TRBD2. The V segment lost 0 bases and the J segment 9 bases; nucleotides outside the gene matches: 11. CDR1 and CDR2 from the germline V gene are LGHDT and YNNKEL (reference sequence). This CDR3 region has 15 residues. CDR3 DNA: TGTGCCAGCAGCCAAGATGTGGTCCCGGGGAGGGGGCAGTACTTC. This sequence encodes CASSQDVVPGRGQYF.

The rearrangement links TRBV9 to TRBJ1-2; no firm D call. Germline-derived CDR1 and CDR2 are SGDLS and YYNGEE. The CDR3 contains 13 residues. Trimming pared 3 bases from V and 7 bases from J, leaving 13 bases between. The CDR3 loop reads CASSGPGATGYTF. The CDR3 DNA reads as TGTGCCAGCAGCGGGCCGGGTGCAACTGGCTACACCTTC.

The V gene is TRBV27, the J gene TRBJ2-7; 7 bases are shared with TRBD1. The CDR3 is made up of 16 amino acids. The germline CDR1 and CDR2 sequences are MNHEY and SMNVEV (reference sequence). V shed 5 bases, J shed 0 bases, and the junction held 10 bases outside the gene matches. The CDR3 reads CASSTPQGRSSYEQYF. CDR3 in DNA: TGTGCCAGCAGTACGCCACAGGGGAGAAGCTCCTACGAGCAGTACTTC.